This T cell receptor (beta chain) emerged from a study of T cell responses to AZD1222 COVID-19 vaccine. The CDR3 extends over 15 amino acids. Germline CDR1 and CDR2: SGHAT and FQDESV (reference sequence). V lost 0 bases and J 4 bases, leaving 12 bases between the germline ends. Second doses were pooled across both intervals (about 4 or about 12 weeks). General observations from the study: Seropositive AZD1222 recipients at baseline numbered only 5 or 6. Spike-wide coverage was observed for vaccine-associated CD4 TCRs, with dominant responses at 160-218 and 743-854. Reportedly, nearly half the spike-specific TCRs target unmutated variant regions.

On this clone: Its antigen is unknown.

TCRdb's copy holds only in-frame clones and misses some; the assay was immunoSEQ multiplex PCR. Of 100,000 to 120,000 clones listed, about nine tenths were seen once; the top ten hold 2.5%. The chain couples TRBV11-1 to TRBJ1-1; no clear D gene. The source of this sequence is an adult who received the AZD1222 COVID-19 vaccine. The sample in question was peripheral blood, obtained 28 days after the second AZD1222 dose. The CDR3 loop reads CASSLALSPATEAFF. The CDR3 DNA follows: TGTGCCAGCAGCTTAGCGCTAAGCCCGGCCACTGAAGCTTTCTTT.